This TCR beta chain came from a study of CD8+CD57+ T cells in acquired aplastic anemia. Ten or more counts support this clonotype. CDR3 and TCR beta VDJ profiling relied on a genomic DNA template. Each CDR3 protein is one row after TCRdb ran MiXCR on the reads. The table records more than 150,000 distinct CDR3 sequences, 64% of them present only once. CDR3 length: 13 amino acids. Germline CDR1 SNHLY, CDR2 FYNNEI. V gave up 3 bases and J gave up 5 bases, with 10 bases separating them. Sequenced: sorted CD4+, CD8+, or CD8+CD57+ T cells (not recorded which) from PBMCs. This sequence originates from a human donor with severe aplastic anemia or a healthy control (not recorded which). V usage is TRBV2 and J usage is TRBJ1-1; D remains unclear. This chain's CDR3 is CASSEFGWTEAFF. The CDR3, as DNA: TGTGCCAGCAGTGAGTTTGGATGGACTGAAGCTTTCTTT.